The 32 T cell receptor beta chains listed next were all sequenced from one sample in a study of a mutant IDH1 vaccine in newly diagnosed glioma. Time point noted: week 23, last vaccination. Every vaccine dose comprised 300 ug of mutant IDH1 20-mer peptide plus topical imiquimod. Their target antigens are unknown. Clones were sequenced by immunoSEQ multiplex PCR, and TCRdb holds only the in-frame ones, with some missing. The table records tens of thousands of clones, more than 75% of them present only once. Sequences were derived from PBMCs, sampled from a glioma patient whose treatment included an IDH1 peptide vaccine. These receptors were collected from a man aged 35 to 55 with glioma.

The chain joins TRBV19 to TRBJ2-2; the D gene is possibly TRBD1 (5 bases). Deletions cut 9 bases from V and 5 bases from J, with 19 bases between. This CDR3 is built from 15 residues. CDR1 is LNHDA, CDR2 SQIVND, per germline (reference sequence). The CDR3 nucleotides are TGTGCCAGCACCAGGGTGGCCGAGAGAACCGGGGAGCTGTTTTTT. It translates to CASTRVAERTGELFF.

The chain couples TRBV4-2 to TRBJ2-1; 8 bases match TRBD2. Germline lookup yields CDR1 LGHNA and CDR2 YNFKEQ. After removal of 4 bases from V and 7 bases from J, the junction contained 12 bases not matched to a gene. There are 16 residues in the CDR3. The CDR3 sequence: CASSRAGGAVGNEQFF. The CDR3 bases are TGTGCCAGCAGCCGGGCCGGGGGGGCAGTAGGGAATGAGCAGTTCTTC.

The chain joins TRBV12-2 to TRBJ2-7; TRBD2 was called by the table and not checked on the DNA. TRBV12-2 has pseudogene status. This CDR3 region has 18 residues. The DNA of the CDR3 is TGTGCAAGTCGCTTAGCGGTTATTCGAGAACTTTCGGGCTACGAGCAGTACTTC. Translated, it gives CASRLAVIRELSGYEQYF.

The V call is TRBV18, the J call TRBJ1-2; possible D gene TRBD1, 5 bases. Trimming left V 10 bases short and J 7 bases short, with 19 bases between. The length of the CDR3 is 13 residues. Germline V gives CDR1 KGHSH, CDR2 LQKENI. The CDR3 region is CATSPNGGSGYTF. The CDR3 nucleotides are TGTGCCACTTCCCCAAACGGGGGGAGTGGCTACACCTTC.

The rearrangement uses TRBV20-1 and TRBJ2-1; 8 bases map to TRBD2. Germline V gene data show CDR1 as DFQATT and CDR2 as SNEGSKA (reference sequence). Germline trimming cut 7 bases from V and 11 bases from J; bases unmatched to any gene: 7. The CDR3 spans 11 residues. CDR3 loop: CSGFREGQQFF. CDR3 DNA: TGCAGTGGATTTCGGGAGGGGCAGCAGTTCTTC.

The chain uses TRBV28 and TRBJ1-3; D call uncertain. The CDR3 has 12 residues. Trimming removed 7 bases from V and 4 bases from J, with 8 bases in between. Germline V gene data show CDR1 as MDHEN and CDR2 as SYDVKM. CDR3 bases: TGTGCCAGCAAGTTAGTCGGAAACACCATATATTTT. Residues: CASKLVGNTIYF.

V is TRBV9 and J is TRBJ2-6; D uncertain. CDR1 is SGDLS, CDR2 YYNGEE, per germline. Trimming took off 5 bases at V and 0 bases at J, with 18 bases between the two ends. The CDR3 contains 18 residues. CDR3 sequence reads: CASRWAATALSGANVLTF. CDR3 in DNA: TGTGCCAGCAGATGGGCGGCTACTGCCCTCTCTGGGGCCAACGTCCTGACTTTC.

J is TRBJ2-5 and V is TRBV2; 8 bases are shared with TRBD1. The CDR3 contains 17 residues. In germline, CDR1 is SNHLY, CDR2 FYNNEI. With 2 bases clipped from V and 0 bases from J, the junction kept 8 bases outside the gene matches. CDR3 DNA: TGTGCCAGCAGTGAATCCCAGGGGGCAAGGTACCAAGAGACCCAGTACTTC. It yields the protein CASSESQGARYQETQYF.

The V gene is TRBV6-5, the J gene TRBJ1-2; D is ambiguous. Trimming shortened V by 2 bases and J by 8 bases, and 15 bases separated the two germline ends. Germline CDR1 and CDR2: MNHEY and SVGAGI. The CDR3 is made up of 14 amino acids. The CDR3 here is CASSYQSQVLGYTF. CDR3 coding DNA: TGTGCCAGCAGTTACCAGTCCCAGGTGTTAGGCTACACCTTC.

This clone was seen just once. The chain is built from TRBV28 and TRBJ1-5; D possibly corresponds to TRBD1 (6 bases). The germline V and J ends were trimmed by 6 bases and 7 bases, with 13 bases remaining between them. The CDR3 sequence is 13 residues long. The germline CDR1 and CDR2 sequences are MDHEN and SYDVKM. CDR3 in amino acids: CASSPDSLQPQHF. The CDR3 DNA is TGTGCCAGCAGCCCGGACAGTCTCCAGCCCCAGCATTTT.

The chain uses TRBV9 and TRBJ1-1; 7 bases map to TRBD1. This CDR3 has 15 residues. V shed 0 bases and J 4 bases; nucleotides not matched to a gene: 6. CDR1 and CDR2 from the germline V gene are SGDLS and YYNGEE. The CDR3: CASSVETGVATEAFF. CDR3 sequence (DNA): TGTGCCAGCAGCGTAGAAACAGGGGTGGCCACTGAAGCTTTCTTT.

The chain recombines TRBV11-2 with TRBJ2-5; D is perhaps TRBD1 (7 bases). Germline V gene data show CDR1 as SGHAT and CDR2 as FQNNGV. The CDR3 has 13 amino acids. V lost 5 bases to trimming and J lost 5 bases, with 12 bases between them. This CDR3 is CASSPGGGETQYF. In nucleotides, the CDR3 is TGTGCCAGCAGCCCAGGGGGAGGTGAGACCCAGTACTTC. Drawing the rest from reference TRBV11-2 and TRBJ2-5, the complete variable domain is EAGVAQSPRYKIIEKRQSVAFWCNPISGHATLYWYQQILGQGPKLLIQFQNNGVVDDSQLPKDRFSAERLKGVDSTLKIQPAKLEDSAVYLCASSPGGGETQYFGPGTRLLVL.

The chain employs TRBV19 and TRBJ1-1, with 8 bases fitting TRBD1. Germline values: CDR1 LNHDA, CDR2 SQIVND (reference sequence). With V trimmed by 9 bases and J by 1 base, 7 bases remained unmatched. The CDR3 extends over 14 amino acids. CDR3 sequence (DNA): TGTGCCAGAAGACAGGGGAGGAGGAACACTGAAGCTTTCTTT. Encoded protein: CARRQGRRNTEAFF.

The chain employs TRBV7-2 and TRBJ1-2; D is unresolved. In germline, CDR1 is SGHTA, CDR2 FQGNSA. Trimming removed 1 base from V and 3 bases from J, with 9 bases in between. The CDR3 has 14 residues. In DNA, the CDR3 is TGTGCCAGCAGCTTAGGTGTCGGGTACTATGGCTACACCTTC. This sequence encodes CASSLGVGYYGYTF.

The J gene is TRBJ2-2, the V gene TRBV13; possibly TRBD1 or TRBD2 for D (6 bases each). This CDR3 is 14 amino acids long. V shed 3 bases and J shed 5 bases, with 10 bases lying between them. CDR1 and CDR2 from the germline V gene are PRHDT and FYEKMQ (reference sequence). CDR3 sequence reads: CASSFKGGTGELFF. In DNA, the CDR3 is TGTGCCAGCAGCTTCAAGGGGGGAACCGGGGAGCTGTTTTTT.

This sequence joins TRBV7-2 and TRBJ2-2; the D is unclear. V dropped 2 bases and J dropped 5 bases, with 6 bases sitting between them. This CDR3 contains 13 residues. CDR1 and CDR2 (germline): SGHTA, FQGNSA. For the CDR3, the DNA is TGTGCCAGCAGCTTATCCCGGACCGGGGAGCTGTTTTTT. Translating gives CASSLSRTGELFF.

The gene calls are TRBV28 and TRBJ2-7; 9 nucleotides agree with TRBD2. Germline CDR1 is MDHEN and CDR2 is SYDVKM. The CDR3 runs to 13 residues. The CDR3 region is CASRGREGYEQYF. The CDR3 nucleotides read TGTGCATCGAGGGGGCGGGAGGGATACGAGCAGTACTTC. The full variable domain, its missing parts supplied by reference TRBV28 and TRBJ2-7, is DVKVTQSSRYLVKRTGEKVFLECVQDMDHENMFWYRQDPGLGLRLIYFSYDVKMKEKGDIPEGYSVSREKKERFSLILESASTNQTSMYLCASRGREGYEQYFGPGTRLTVT.

The chain carries TRBV15 and TRBJ2-3; possibly TRBD2 for D (5 bases). Trimming took 7 bases from V and 4 from J, leaving 18 bases between them. The germline CDR1 and CDR2 sequences are LNHNV and YYDKDF (reference sequence). This CDR3 is 15 amino acids long. The CDR3 reads CATKPGRGISDTQYF. For the CDR3, the DNA is TGTGCCACCAAGCCGGGGAGAGGGATTTCAGATACGCAGTATTTT.

V and J are TRBV14 and TRBJ2-6, with 10 nucleotides matching TRBD2. This CDR3 is built from 19 residues. Germline lookup yields CDR1 SGHDN and CDR2 FVKESK. V dropped 0 bases and J dropped 2; count of bases not matched to a gene: 7. As DNA, the CDR3 is TGTGCCAGCAGCCAAGATGCTAGCGGGAGAAGAGCTGGGGCCAACGTCCTGACTTTC. Protein product: CASSQDASGRRAGANVLTF. The entire variable domain, with the rest obtained from reference TRBV14 and TRBJ2-6, is as follows: EAGVTQFPSHSVIEKGQTVTLRCDPISGHDNLYWYRRVMGKEIKFLLHFVKESKQDESGMPNNRFLAERTGGTYSTLKVQPAELEDSGVYFCASSQDASGRRAGANVLTFGAGSRLTVL.

This clone was observed once. The chain joins TRBV5-5 to TRBJ2-7, with D uncertain. Per germline, CDR1 SGHKS and CDR2 YYEKEE (reference sequence). CDR3 size: 13 residues. V was cut by 2 bases and J by 3 bases, with 9 bases left in between. The CDR3 reads CASSFGQDYEQYF. The CDR3 DNA is TGTGCCAGCAGCTTTGGGCAGGACTACGAGCAGTACTTC.

The chain is built from TRBV19 and TRBJ2-7; 9 positions match TRBD2. There are 18 residues in the CDR3. From germline, CDR1 is LNHDA and CDR2 SQIVND (reference sequence). V shed 3 bases and J 1 base; nucleotides not matched to a gene: 13. The CDR3 region has the DNA TGTGCCAGTAGTATCTATAATGGGTTGACTAGCGGTTCCTACGAGCAGTACTTC. This codes for CASSIYNGLTSGSYEQYF.

The J gene is TRBJ1-1, the V gene TRBV5-6; 7 nucleotides match TRBD1. The germline gives CDR1 SGHDT, CDR2 YYEEEE. The CDR3 totals 16 residues. With 1 base clipped from V and 1 base from J, the junction kept 7 bases outside the gene matches. CDR3 loop: CASSLYRRTGNTEAFF. The CDR3 DNA sequence: TGTGCCAGCAGCTTGTACCGTAGGACAGGGAACACTGAAGCTTTCTTT.

This sequence joins TRBV20-1 and TRBJ2-1; D is unresolved. The CDR3 runs 11 residues. V shed 6 bases and J shed 9 bases, with 12 bases lying between them. CDR1 and CDR2 (germline): DFQATT, SNEGSKA (reference sequence). For the CDR3, the DNA is TGCAGTGCCGAGACATGGGGTGAGCAGTTCTTC. Amino acid sequence: CSAETWGEQFF.

This clone was detected only a few times. J is TRBJ2-7 and V is TRBV15; 7 bases are shared with TRBD1. CDR1 LNHNV and CDR2 YYDKDF come from the germline V gene (reference sequence). Trimming took 1 base from V and 5 from J; bases not matched to a gene: 5. The CDR3 sequence is 14 residues long. For the CDR3, the DNA is TGTGCCACCAGCAGAGGGGAGACAGGGCACGAGCAGTACTTC. Protein sequence: CATSRGETGHEQYF.

The V and J genes are TRBV19 and TRBJ2-7; D remains ambiguous. There are 13 residues in the CDR3. CDR1 is LNHDA, CDR2 SQIVND, per germline (reference sequence). V lost 2 bases and J lost 3, with 8 bases in between. For the CDR3, the DNA is TGTGCCAGTAGTATATTCCCTGACTACGAGCAGTACTTC. It specifies CASSIFPDYEQYF.

The chain couples TRBV2 to TRBJ2-7; D ambiguous. The CDR3 sequence is 14 residues long. The V gene's germline CDR1 is SNHLY and CDR2 FYNNEI. V was shortened by 3 bases and J by 0 bases, with 9 bases between the two germline ends. DNA of the CDR3: TGTGCCAGCAGTGACGCGAGATTCTCCTACGAGCAGTACTTC. Translated: CASSDARFSYEQYF.

CDR3 nucleotide sequence: TGCGCCAGCAGCCAAGAAAGGACAACACGAGGGGGTACGCAGTATTTT. This codes for CASSQERTTRGGTQYF. The V call is TRBV4-1, the J call TRBJ2-3; TRBD1 might be the D (6 bases). CDR3 length: 16 amino acids. The V end lost 0 bases, the J end lost 8 bases, and 18 bases lay between the germline ends. Germline CDR1 MGHRA, CDR2 YSYEKL.

The rearrangement joins TRBV5-6 to TRBJ1-1; D is undetermined. Germline-derived CDR1 and CDR2 are SGHDT and YYEEEE. There are 13 residues in the CDR3. V was trimmed by 2 bases and J by 1 base, leaving 6 bases between them. Here the CDR3 reads CASSFSGNTEAFF. CDR3 DNA sequence: TGTGCCAGCAGCTTTTCAGGGAACACTGAAGCTTTCTTT. Full variable domain (remainder filled in from reference TRBV5-6 and TRBJ1-1): DAGVTQSPTHLIKTRGQQVTLRCSPKSGHDTVSWYQQALGQGPQFIFQYYEEEERQRGNFPDRFSGHQFPNYSSELNVNALLLGDSALYLCASSFSGNTEAFFGQGTRLTVV.

V gene TRBV5-1 combines with J gene TRBJ2-3, with D possibly matching TRBD1 (6 bases). The ends were cut back, 1 base at V and 4 bases at J, with 10 bases in the middle. The germline V gene has CDR1 SGHRS and CDR2 YFSETQ. This CDR3 has 14 residues. The CDR3 DNA reads TGCGCCAGCAGCTTGCTACAGGGATCAGATACGCAGTATTTT. This translates into CASSLLQGSDTQYF.

The V and J genes are TRBV6-5 and TRBJ1-4; no reliable D call. Trimming took off 4 bases at V and 8 bases at J, with 14 bases between the two ends. The CDR3 is 14 residues long. Germline CDR1 reads MNHEY; CDR2 reads SVGAGI. The CDR3 sequence: CASSSPGEREKLFF. The CDR3 DNA reads TGTGCCAGCAGTTCCCCCGGCGAGAGGGAAAAACTGTTTTTT.

This clone was counted between two and nine times. The V call is TRBV19, the J call TRBJ1-2, with 7 bases identical to TRBD1. V dropped 7 bases and J dropped 0; count of bases not matched to a gene: 8. CDR1 is LNHDA and CDR2 is SQIVND in the germline V gene (reference sequence). The CDR3 has 15 amino acids. Written as DNA, the CDR3 is TGTGCCAGTACCCTGGACAGGACCCCTAACTATGGCTACACCTTC. The encoded protein is CASTLDRTPNYGYTF.

The rearrangement uses TRBV7-9 and TRBJ1-2; D not certain. The germline V and J ends were trimmed by 1 base and 4 bases, with 13 bases remaining between them. Germline V gene sequence: CDR1 SEHNR, CDR2 FQNEAQ (reference sequence). The CDR3 has 15 residues. For the CDR3, the DNA is TGTGCCAGCAGCTTAGAGCTTGTCCAGGTCTATGGCTACACCTTC. Its translation: CASSLELVQVYGYTF. Together with reference TRBV7-9 and TRBJ1-2, the CDR3 gives the full variable domain: DTGVSQNPRHKITKRGQNVTFRCDPISEHNRLYWYRQTLGQGPEFLTYFQNEAQLEKSRLLSDRFSAERPKGSFSTLEIQRTEQGDSAMYLCASSLELVQVYGYTFGSGTRLTVV.